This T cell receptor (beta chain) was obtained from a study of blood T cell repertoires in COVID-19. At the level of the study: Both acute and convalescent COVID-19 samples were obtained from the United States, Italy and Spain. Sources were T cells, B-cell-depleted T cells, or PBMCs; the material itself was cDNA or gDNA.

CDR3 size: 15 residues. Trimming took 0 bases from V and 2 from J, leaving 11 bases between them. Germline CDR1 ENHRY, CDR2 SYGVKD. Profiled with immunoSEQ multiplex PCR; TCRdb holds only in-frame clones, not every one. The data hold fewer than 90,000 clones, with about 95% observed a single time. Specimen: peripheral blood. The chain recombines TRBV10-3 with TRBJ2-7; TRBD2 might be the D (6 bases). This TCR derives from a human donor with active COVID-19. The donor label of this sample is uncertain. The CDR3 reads CAISESRGLTYEQYF. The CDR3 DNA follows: TGTGCCATCAGTGAGTCCCGGGGACTCACCTACGAGCAGTACTTC.